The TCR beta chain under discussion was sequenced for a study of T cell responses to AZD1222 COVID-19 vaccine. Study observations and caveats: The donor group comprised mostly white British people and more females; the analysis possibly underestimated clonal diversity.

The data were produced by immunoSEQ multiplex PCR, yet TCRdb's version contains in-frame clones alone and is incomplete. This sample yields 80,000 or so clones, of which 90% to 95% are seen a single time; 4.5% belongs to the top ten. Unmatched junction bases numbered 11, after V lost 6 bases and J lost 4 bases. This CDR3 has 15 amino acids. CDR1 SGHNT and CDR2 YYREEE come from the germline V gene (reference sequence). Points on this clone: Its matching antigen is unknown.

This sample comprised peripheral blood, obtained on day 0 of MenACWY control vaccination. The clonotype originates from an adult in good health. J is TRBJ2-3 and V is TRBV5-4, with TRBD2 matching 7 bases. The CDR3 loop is CASKVGEGRADTQYF. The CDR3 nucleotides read TGTGCCAGCAAGGTCGGGGAGGGCCGAGCAGATACGCAGTATTTT.